The present T cell receptor (beta chain) was sequenced within a study of blood T cell repertoires in COVID-19 (dated by TCRdb to about 2020). The study in broad terms: Collaborator samples came from the United States, Italy and Spain and covered acute and convalescent phases of COVID-19. The samples were drawn from two sources: the first 160 participants of the ongoing ImmuneRACE study, and 950 to 1,500 subjects contributed by 6 global collaborators. The dataset comprised deeply sampled blood TCRbeta repertoires from subjects exposed to, actively infected with, or recovered from COVID-19. A de-identified subject ID, COVID-19 status, age in years and sex were almost always included in the sample metadata. The repertoires were made available in a free public database intended to serve as a resource for research on the immune response to SARS-CoV-2. The prospective study material was composed of cDNA or gDNA derived from T cells, B-cell-depleted T cells, or PBMCs. HLA class I and class II types, where available, came from metadata supplied by the sample provider rather than from assay-based typing. The study at large found these results: The amount of clinical and demographic metadata varied by source and participant and was provided uncurated.

Whole blood was collected in K2EDTA tubes by collaborating institutions according to the institutions' own protocols. Collaborator samples were shipped for TCRbeta analysis as frozen whole blood, isolated PBMCs, or DNA extracted from either sample type. With regard to this clone: Its binding antigen is unknown. Qualities for individual bases were not recorded, and no much larger clone is one base off.

Reading from cysteine to phenylalanine, the CDR3 counts 12 amino acids. Just the 36-base CDR3 DNA is kept, in frame starting at base 1. V drops 6 bases and J drops 4 bases, leaving 10 bases in between. CDR1 and CDR2 are drawn from the germline V gene: SGDLS, YYNGEE. TCRbeta CDR3 regions were amplified from genomic DNA by means of the immunoSEQ Assay, a bias-controlled multiplex PCR. Per the authors' processing: The number of nucleated cells in each sample was estimated from the amplification of reference gene primers within the assay. Sequence reads were collapsed and filtered to measure the absolute abundance of every unique TCRbeta CDR3 rearrangement. For each sample, productive Simpson clonality was calculated by taking the square root of Simpson's diversity index across productive rearrangements. Entries here come from immuneACCESS through TCRdb and include only in-frame sequences with V and J called. Some clones fail to appear in such tables; in the studies checked, an unresolved V gene covers under half of the shortfall, and the cause of the remainder is unknown. V, J and clone size are those of that table, while D and trimming were read from the DNA. Recorded for this sample are 65,000 to 90,000 clones; approximately 89% of them occurred a single time. 6% to 7.5% of the sample belongs to the ten largest clones.

The sequenced sample consisted of peripheral blood. Recombination joined TRBV9 with TRBJ1-2, with a tentative D gene TRBD1 over 6 matching bases. The sequence was collected from an elderly woman with acute or convalescent COVID-19. This receptor has the CDR3 CASKRDIYGYTF. The DNA is as follows: TGTGCCAGCAAAAGGGACATCTATGGCTACACCTTC.